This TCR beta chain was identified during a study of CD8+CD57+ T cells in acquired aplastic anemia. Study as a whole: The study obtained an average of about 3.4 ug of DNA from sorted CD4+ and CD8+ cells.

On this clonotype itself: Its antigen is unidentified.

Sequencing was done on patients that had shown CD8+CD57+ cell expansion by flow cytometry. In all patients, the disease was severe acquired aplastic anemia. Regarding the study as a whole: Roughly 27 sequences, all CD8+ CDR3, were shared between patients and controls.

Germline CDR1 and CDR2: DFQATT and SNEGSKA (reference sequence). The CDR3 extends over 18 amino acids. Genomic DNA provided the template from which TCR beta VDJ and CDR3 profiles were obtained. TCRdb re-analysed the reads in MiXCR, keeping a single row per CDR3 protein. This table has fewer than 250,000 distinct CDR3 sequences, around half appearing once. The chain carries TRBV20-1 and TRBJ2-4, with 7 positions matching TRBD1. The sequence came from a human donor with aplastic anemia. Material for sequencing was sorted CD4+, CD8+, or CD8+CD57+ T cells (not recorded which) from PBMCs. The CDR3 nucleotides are TGCAGCGCTGGGGACCGGGACAGTAACCTGGGAACCAAAAACATTCAGTACTTC. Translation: CSAGDRDSNLGTKNIQYF.